The 15 T cell receptor beta chains in this list originate from one sample, sequenced in a study of cytomegalovirus exposure and HLA in healthy donors (dated by TCRdb to 2016 to 2017). Library method: the immunoSEQ multiplex PCR assay. For the multiplex PCR, a mixture combining 60 forward primers for TCR Vbeta segments and 13 reverse primers for TCR Jbeta segments was used. TCRdb took this table from immuneACCESS and kept in-frame rearrangements with V and J called. Such tables lack part of the clones; where checked against another copy, unresolved V genes explain under half of the gap, and the rest is unexplained. The sample records under 150,000 clones, approximately 61% of which are singletons. The ten largest account for 2% to 2.5% of the sample. The sample was PBMCs. The receptors shown here come from a woman between 40 and 50 years old in good health and CMV-seronegative.

The CDR3 DNA sequence: TGTGCCAGCAGCGCCGGAGGAAGCGGTCGGCCCTATGGCTACACCTTC. Amino acids: CASSAGGSGRPYGYTF. The chain couples TRBV9 to TRBJ1-2; no clear D gene. The length of the CDR3 is 16 residues. V dropped 3 bases and J dropped 4 bases, with 19 bases sitting between them. The germline CDR1 and CDR2 sequences are SGDLS and YYNGEE.

This clone has only a few counts. The chain combines TRBV4-1 with TRBJ1-5, with D perhaps TRBD1 (6 bases). V lost 3 bases and J 3 bases, leaving 9 bases between the germline ends. Germline loops: CDR1 MGHRA, CDR2 YSYEKL. The CDR3 is made up of 14 amino acids. In DNA, the CDR3 is TGCGCCAGCAGCCAGGACAGAAACAATCAGCCCCAGCATTTT. It specifies CASSQDRNNQPQHF.

The CDR3 DNA sequence: TGTGCCAGCAGTTTATATCCCACCCTACGTTACCCCACAGATACGCAGTATTTT. This translates into CASSLYPTLRYPTDTQYF. The chain carries TRBV28 and TRBJ2-3; D gene ambiguous. From germline, CDR1 is MDHEN and CDR2 SYDVKM. V was clipped by 1 base and J by 2 bases, with 19 bases between them. This CDR3 region has 18 residues.

The genes are TRBV9 and TRBJ1-1; TRBD1 aligns across 7 bases. J was trimmed by 2 bases and V by 0 bases; bases with no gene match: 7. The V gene's germline CDR1 is SGDLS and CDR2 YYNGEE. This CDR3 is built from 16 residues. The CDR3 spells CASSVAGGGGNTEAFF. CDR3 DNA: TGTGCCAGCAGCGTAGCAGGGGGTGGGGGAAACACTGAAGCTTTCTTT.

The chain employs TRBV19 and TRBJ1-1; possibly TRBD1 for D (5 bases). Trimming took off 6 bases at V and 1 base at J, with 6 bases between the two ends. The CDR3 is 12 residues long. Germline V gives CDR1 LNHDA, CDR2 SQIVND (reference sequence). The CDR3 region is CASRTGNTEAFF. The CDR3 DNA reads as TGTGCCAGTAGAACAGGGAACACTGAAGCTTTCTTT.

V usage is TRBV30 and J usage is TRBJ1-5; D remains unclear. This CDR3 comprises 13 residues. The ends were cut back, 2 bases at V and 7 bases at J, with 12 bases in the middle. From germline, CDR1 is GTSNPN and CDR2 SVGIG (reference sequence). The CDR3 region has the DNA TGTGCCTGGAGTTTCCGACTTGAGCAGCCCCAGCATTTT. The encoded protein is CAWSFRLEQPQHF.

CDR3 residues: CASSLGPLAGGIGTQYF. The CDR3 bases are TGTGCCAGCAGCTTAGGGCCCCTAGCGGGGGGTATAGGTACGCAGTATTTT. The V and J genes are TRBV7-3 and TRBJ2-3; TRBD2 matches at 11 bases. V lost 2 bases to trimming and J lost 8 bases; unmatched junction nucleotides: 12. The CDR3 extends over 17 amino acids. The germline V gene has CDR1 SGHTA and CDR2 FQGTGA. The full variable domain, completed using reference TRBV7-3 and TRBJ2-3, is GAGVSQTPSNKVTEKGKYVELRCDPISGHTALYWYRQSLGQGPEFLIYFQGTGAADDSGLPNDRFFAVRPEGSVSTLKIQRTERGDSAVYLCASSLGPLAGGIGTQYFGPGTRLTVL.

V is TRBV5-4 and J is TRBJ2-5, with D unresolved. The CDR3 is 13 residues long. The germline CDR1 and CDR2 sequences are SGHNT and YYREEE (reference sequence). Trimming took off 4 bases at V and 4 bases at J, with 11 bases between the two ends. DNA of the CDR3: TGTGCCAGCAGCCTAGACTGGAGAGAGACCCAGTACTTC. Translating it yields CASSLDWRETQYF.

The table lists this clone with a count of one. This chain joins TRBV30 and TRBJ1-1; a possible D gene is TRBD1 (5 bases). The CDR3 is made up of 14 amino acids. V was cut by 1 base and J by 1 base, with 10 bases left in between. Germline CDR1 GTSNPN, CDR2 SVGIG (reference sequence). CDR3 DNA sequence: TGTGCCTGGAGTGGGACAACAGGGAACACTGAAGCTTTCTTT. This encodes CAWSGTTGNTEAFF.

The chain links TRBV6-6 to TRBJ2-3; the D is unclear. The germline gives CDR1 MNHNY, CDR2 SVGAGI (reference sequence). CDR3 length: 12 amino acids. The V end was cut by 6 bases, the J end by 6 bases, with 10 bases between. CDR3 nucleotide sequence: TGTGCCAGCAGCCCGACTTCTGATACGCAGTATTTT. Protein: CASSPTSDTQYF.

V and J are TRBV27 and TRBJ1-2, with D uncertain. V lost 4 bases, J lost 7 bases, and 10 bases lay in between. The CDR3 length is 12 residues. Per the germline V gene, CDR1 is MNHEY and CDR2 is SMNVEV (reference sequence). The CDR3 DNA is TGTGCCAGCAGTTCAACCGCCGGTGGCTACACCTTC. Its translation is CASSSTAGGYTF.

This clone was seen a handful of times. The CDR3: CAWSKDRTGYNEKLFF. The CDR3 DNA sequence: TGTGCCTGGAGTAAGGACCGGACAGGATATAATGAAAAACTGTTTTTT. V and J are TRBV30 and TRBJ1-4; 7 bases are a match to TRBD1. The CDR3 is 16 amino acids. From germline, CDR1 is GTSNPN and CDR2 SVGIG (reference sequence). V was pared by 2 bases and J by 4 bases, with 10 bases of the junction left unmatched.

V is TRBV19 and J is TRBJ1-1; D perhaps matches TRBD1 (5 bases). With 5 bases removed from V and 0 bases from J, the gap between germline ends came to 10 bases. CDR3 length: 14 residues. The germline CDR1 and CDR2 sequences are LNHDA and SQIVND (reference sequence). The CDR3 is CASSATALNTEAFF. The CDR3 nucleotides read TGTGCCAGTAGTGCGACAGCTTTGAACACTGAAGCTTTCTTT.

This chain connects TRBV6-5 to TRBJ1-2; a possible D gene is TRBD1 (5 bases). Trimming left V 2 bases short and J 2 bases short, with 6 bases between. Germline loops: CDR1 MNHEY, CDR2 SVGAGI. This CDR3 contains 13 residues. The CDR3, as DNA: TGTGCCAGCAGTTACCAGGGCAACTATGGCTACACCTTC. It yields the protein CASSYQGNYGYTF.

The rearrangement uses TRBV5-6 and TRBJ1-1; 7 bases are a match to TRBD1. This CDR3 comprises 14 residues. CDR1 and CDR2 (germline): SGHDT, YYEEEE. V shed 3 bases, J shed 4 bases, and the junction held 6 bases outside the gene matches. CDR3 DNA: TGTGCCAGCAGCTCTACAGGGGATAGCACTGAAGCTTTCTTT. As protein: CASSSTGDSTEAFF.